What follows describes a single T cell receptor (beta chain). Its cognate antigen is unknown. Libraries were prepared by immunoSEQ multiplex PCR; TCRdb keeps only in-frame clonotypes and omits some of them. The top ten clones hold 0.9% to 1% of a sample with 68,000 or so clones, almost 95% of them seen once. This sample stems from a study of T cell clones after liver transplantation. Study conclusions and caveats: Small, mixed patient groups and varying post-transplant times limit these conclusions. A larger donor-reactive than third-party decline suggested partial antigen-specific deletion.

This sequence was found in a human patient who received a liver transplant. Some T cells may be supplied by the graft donor. This specimen was CD4+ T cells from blood, taken less than 28 months after liver transplant.

This chain's CDR3 is CASSLETGWVGYTF. The CDR3 DNA sequence: TGCGCCAGCAGCTTGGAGACAGGGTGGGTTGGCTACACCTTC. The gene calls are TRBV5-1 and TRBJ1-2; 7 nucleotides agree with TRBD1. The CDR3 contains 14 residues. Germline CDR1 is SGHRS and CDR2 is YFSETQ. Trimming at V came to 0 bases and at J to 7 bases, leaving 6 bases not matched to a gene.